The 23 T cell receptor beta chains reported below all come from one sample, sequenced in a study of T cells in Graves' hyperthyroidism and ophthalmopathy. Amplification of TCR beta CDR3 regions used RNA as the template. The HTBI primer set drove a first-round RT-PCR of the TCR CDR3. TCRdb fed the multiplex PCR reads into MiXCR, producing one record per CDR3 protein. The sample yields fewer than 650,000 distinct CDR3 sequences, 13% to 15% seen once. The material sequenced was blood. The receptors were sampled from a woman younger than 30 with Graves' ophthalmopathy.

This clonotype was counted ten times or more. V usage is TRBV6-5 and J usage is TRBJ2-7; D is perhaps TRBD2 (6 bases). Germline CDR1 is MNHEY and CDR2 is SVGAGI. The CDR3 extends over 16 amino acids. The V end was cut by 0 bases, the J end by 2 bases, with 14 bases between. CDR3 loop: CASSYSGSGLPYEQYF. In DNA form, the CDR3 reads TGTGCCAGCAGTTACTCCGGGAGCGGCCTCCCCTACGAGCAGTACTTC.

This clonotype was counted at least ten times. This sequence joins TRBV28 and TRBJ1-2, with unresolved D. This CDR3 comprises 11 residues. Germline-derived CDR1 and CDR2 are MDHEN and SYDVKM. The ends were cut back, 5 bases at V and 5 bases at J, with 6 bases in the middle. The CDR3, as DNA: TGTGCCAGCAGTGAGCGTTATGGCTACACCTTC. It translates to CASSERYGYTF.

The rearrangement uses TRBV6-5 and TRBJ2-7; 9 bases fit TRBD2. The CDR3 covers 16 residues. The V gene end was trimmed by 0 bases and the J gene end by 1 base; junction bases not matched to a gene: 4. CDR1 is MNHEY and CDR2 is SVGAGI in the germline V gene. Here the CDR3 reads CASSYSGTSPSYEQYF. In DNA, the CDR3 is TGTGCCAGCAGTTACTCCGGGACTAGCCCTTCCTACGAGCAGTACTTC.

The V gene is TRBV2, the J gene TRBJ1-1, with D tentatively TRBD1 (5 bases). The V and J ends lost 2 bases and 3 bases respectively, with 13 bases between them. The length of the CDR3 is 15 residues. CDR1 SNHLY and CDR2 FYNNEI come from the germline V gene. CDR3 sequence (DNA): TGTGCCAGCAGTGAAAATGGGGGGACCTACACTGAAGCTTTCTTT. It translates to CASSENGGTYTEAFF.

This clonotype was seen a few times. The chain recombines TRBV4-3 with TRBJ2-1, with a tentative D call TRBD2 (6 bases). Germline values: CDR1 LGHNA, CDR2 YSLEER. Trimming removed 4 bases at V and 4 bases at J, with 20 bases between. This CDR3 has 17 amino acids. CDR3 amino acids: CASSPSGPGTRYNEQFF. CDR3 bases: TGCGCCAGCAGCCCGTCTGGACCCGGGACTCGGTACAATGAGCAGTTCTTC.

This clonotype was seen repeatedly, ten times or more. The CDR3 bases are TGTGCCAGCAGCCAACGGGCAGGATCGTATCTGAACACTGAAGCTTTCTTT. Amino acid sequence: CASSQRAGSYLNTEAFF. V usage is TRBV11-3 and J usage is TRBJ1-1, with D hard to call. The germline CDR1 and CDR2 sequences are SGHNT and YENEEA. This CDR3 is built from 17 residues. Trimming cost V 5 bases and J 0 bases, with 19 bases left between them.

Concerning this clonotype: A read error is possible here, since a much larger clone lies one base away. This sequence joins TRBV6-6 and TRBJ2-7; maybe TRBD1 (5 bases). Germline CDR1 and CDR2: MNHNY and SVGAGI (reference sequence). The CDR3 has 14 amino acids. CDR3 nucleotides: TGTGTCAGCAGTTATACAGGCATACTTTACGAGCAGTACTTC. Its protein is CVSSYTGILYEQYF.

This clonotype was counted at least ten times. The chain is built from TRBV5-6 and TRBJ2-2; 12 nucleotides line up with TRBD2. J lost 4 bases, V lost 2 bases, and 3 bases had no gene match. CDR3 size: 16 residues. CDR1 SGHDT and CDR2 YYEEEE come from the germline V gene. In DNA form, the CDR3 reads TGTGCCAGCAGCTTCGGACTAGCGGGAATCACCGGGGAGCTGTTTTTT. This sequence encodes CASSFGLAGITGELFF.

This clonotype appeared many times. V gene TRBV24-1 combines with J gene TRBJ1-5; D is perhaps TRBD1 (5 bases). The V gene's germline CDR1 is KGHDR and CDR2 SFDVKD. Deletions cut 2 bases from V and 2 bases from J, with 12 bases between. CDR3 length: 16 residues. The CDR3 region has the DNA TGTGCCACCAGTGATTCAGGGAGGGGAGGCAATCAGCCCCAGCATTTT. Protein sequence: CATSDSGRGGNQPQHF.

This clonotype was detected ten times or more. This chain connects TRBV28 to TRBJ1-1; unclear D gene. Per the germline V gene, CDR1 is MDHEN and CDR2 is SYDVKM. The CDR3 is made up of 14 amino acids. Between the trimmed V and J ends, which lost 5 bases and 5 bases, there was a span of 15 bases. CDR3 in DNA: TGTGCCAGCAGTACTGCTGCCGGTTATACTGAAGCTTTCTTT. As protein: CASSTAAGYTEAFF.

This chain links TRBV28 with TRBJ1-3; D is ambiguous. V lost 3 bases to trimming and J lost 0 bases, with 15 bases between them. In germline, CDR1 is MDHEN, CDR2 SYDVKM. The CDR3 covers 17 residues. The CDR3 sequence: CASSLASTSNSGNTIYF. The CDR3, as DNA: TGTGCCAGCAGTTTGGCGTCGACAAGCAACTCTGGAAACACCATATATTTT.

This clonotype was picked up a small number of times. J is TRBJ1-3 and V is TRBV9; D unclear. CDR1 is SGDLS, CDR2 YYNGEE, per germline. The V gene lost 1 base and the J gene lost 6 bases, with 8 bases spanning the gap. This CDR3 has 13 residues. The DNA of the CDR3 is TGTGCCAGCAGCGTACGGAATTCAAACACCATATATTTT. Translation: CASSVRNSNTIYF.

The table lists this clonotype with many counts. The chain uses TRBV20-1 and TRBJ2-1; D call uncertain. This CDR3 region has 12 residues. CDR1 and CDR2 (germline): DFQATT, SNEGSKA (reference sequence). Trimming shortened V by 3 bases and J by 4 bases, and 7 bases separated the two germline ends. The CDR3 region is CSARRQYNEQFF. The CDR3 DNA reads TGCAGTGCTAGGAGACAATACAATGAGCAGTTCTTC.

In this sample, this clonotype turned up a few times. Here the CDR3 reads CASSSASLAGGRSYNEQFF. The CDR3 DNA is TGTGCCAGCAGCTCCGCGTCGCTAGCGGGAGGGCGGTCGTACAATGAGCAGTTCTTC. V and J are TRBV13 and TRBJ2-1, with 12 bases that match TRBD2. CDR1 PRHDT and CDR2 FYEKMQ come from the germline V gene (reference sequence). After removal of 4 bases from V and 4 bases from J, the junction contained 14 bases not matched to a gene. The CDR3 consists of 19 residues.

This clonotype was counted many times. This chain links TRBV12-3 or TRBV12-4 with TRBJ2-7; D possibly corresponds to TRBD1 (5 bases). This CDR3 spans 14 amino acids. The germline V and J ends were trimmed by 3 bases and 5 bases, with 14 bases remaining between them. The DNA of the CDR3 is TGTGCCAGCAGTTTGGGGCAGGGAATCGACGAGCAGTACTTC. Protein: CASSLGQGIDEQYF.

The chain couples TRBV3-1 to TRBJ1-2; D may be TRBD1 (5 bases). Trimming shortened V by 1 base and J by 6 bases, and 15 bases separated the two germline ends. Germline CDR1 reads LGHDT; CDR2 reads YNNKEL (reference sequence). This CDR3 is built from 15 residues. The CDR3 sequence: CASSQAFQGPDGYTF. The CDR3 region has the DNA TGTGCCAGCAGCCAAGCTTTTCAGGGCCCGGATGGCTACACCTTC. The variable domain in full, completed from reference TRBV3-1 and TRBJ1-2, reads DTAVSQTPKYLVTQMGNDKSIKCEQNLGHDTMYWYKQDSKKFLKIMFSYNNKELIINETVPNRFSPKSPDKAHLNLHINSLELGDSAVYFCASSQAFQGPDGYTFGSGTRLTVV.

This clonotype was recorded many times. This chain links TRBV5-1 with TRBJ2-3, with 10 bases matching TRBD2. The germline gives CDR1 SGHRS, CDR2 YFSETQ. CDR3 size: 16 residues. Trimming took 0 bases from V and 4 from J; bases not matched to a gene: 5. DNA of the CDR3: TGCGCCAGCAGCTTGGCCGCTAGCGGGAGCCCAGATACGCAGTATTTT. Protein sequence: CASSLAASGSPDTQYF.

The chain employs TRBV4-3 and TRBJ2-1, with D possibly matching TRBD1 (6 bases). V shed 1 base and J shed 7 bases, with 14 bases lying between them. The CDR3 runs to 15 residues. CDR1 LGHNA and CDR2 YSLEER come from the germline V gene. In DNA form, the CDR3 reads TGCGCCAGCAGCCAAGGAGGATGGACAGTGAATGAGCAGTTCTTC. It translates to CASSQGGWTVNEQFF.

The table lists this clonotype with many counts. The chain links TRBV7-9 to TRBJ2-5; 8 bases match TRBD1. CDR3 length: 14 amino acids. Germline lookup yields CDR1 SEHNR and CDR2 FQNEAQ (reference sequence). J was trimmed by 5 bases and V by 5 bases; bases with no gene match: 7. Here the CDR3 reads CASSQRQGLETQYF. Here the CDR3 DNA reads TGTGCCAGCAGCCAGAGACAGGGGTTGGAGACCCAGTACTTC.

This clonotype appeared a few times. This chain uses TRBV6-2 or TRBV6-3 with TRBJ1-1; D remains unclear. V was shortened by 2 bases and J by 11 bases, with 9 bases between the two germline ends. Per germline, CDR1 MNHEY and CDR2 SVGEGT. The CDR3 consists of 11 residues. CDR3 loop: CASSYPYWAFF. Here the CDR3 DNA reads TGTGCCAGCAGTTACCCGTATTGGGCTTTCTTT.

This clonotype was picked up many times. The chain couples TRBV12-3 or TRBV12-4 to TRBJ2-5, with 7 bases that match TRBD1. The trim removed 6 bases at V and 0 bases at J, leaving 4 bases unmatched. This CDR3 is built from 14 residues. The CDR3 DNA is TGTGCCAGCAGCGCCGGGACAGACCAAGAGACCCAGTACTTC. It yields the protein CASSAGTDQETQYF.

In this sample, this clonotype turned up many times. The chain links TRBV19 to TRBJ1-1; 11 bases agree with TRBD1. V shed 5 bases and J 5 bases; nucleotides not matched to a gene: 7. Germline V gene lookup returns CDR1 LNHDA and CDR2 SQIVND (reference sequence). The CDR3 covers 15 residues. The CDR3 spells CASSRGQGEDTEAFF. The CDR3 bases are TGTGCCAGTAGTCGGGGACAGGGGGAGGATACTGAAGCTTTCTTT.

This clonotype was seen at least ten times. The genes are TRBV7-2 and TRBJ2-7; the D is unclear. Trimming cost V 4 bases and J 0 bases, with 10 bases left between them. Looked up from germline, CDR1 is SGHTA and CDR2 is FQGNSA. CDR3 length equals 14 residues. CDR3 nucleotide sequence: TGTGCCAGCAGCTGGTTGGCCGGCTCCTACGAGCAGTACTTC. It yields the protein CASSWLAGSYEQYF.